This TCR beta chain was recovered during a study of technical replicates of blood from a handful of donors (dated by TCRdb to about 2017). Sequences PRHDT (CDR1) and FYEKMQ (CDR2) are obtained from the germline V gene (reference sequence). The CDR3 covers 15 residues, taking in both the cysteine and the phenylalanine. Only the CDR3 region is kept as DNA, spanning 45 bases read in frame from base 1. The V end gives up 5 bases and the J end 3 bases, leaving 8 bases in the junction not matched to a gene. Libraries were prepared through the immunoSEQ multiplex PCR assay. Entries here come from immuneACCESS through TCRdb and include only in-frame sequences with V and J called. Some clones fail to appear in such tables; in the studies checked, an unresolved V gene covers under half of the shortfall, and the cause of the remainder is unknown. This sample comprises more than 65,000 clones, roughly 92% of them detected only once. Roughly 0.36% of the sample belongs to the ten largest clones.

Comment on this clone: Its antigen is currently not known. Per-base qualities were not stored, and no clone one base away is much larger.

The sample comprised T cells isolated from PBMCs. The receptor was isolated from a human donor in good health. Recombination joined TRBV13 with TRBJ2-7, with 9 bases matching TRBD2. The sequenced DNA: TGTGCCAGCAGCCTCCGGGATAGCGGGAGCTACGAGCAGTACTTC. This gives the protein CASSLRDSGSYEQYF.